This entry concerns a single T cell receptor (beta chain). Its specificity is unknown. Trimming removed 0 bases from V and 5 bases from J; junction bases left unmatched: 16. Germline V CDR1 and CDR2: SGHKS, YYEKEE (reference sequence). The length of the CDR3 is 19 residues. This sample was taken from a study of siplizumab effects on memory and regulatory T cells. Findings and limits, study-wide: In unstimulated cells, naive T cells appeared more diverse than memory T cells and seemed major alloresponse contributors. Siplizumab produced a significant reduction in alloreactive sequences that were traceable to unstimulated CD4+ memory cells. Unstimulated subsets captured only a minor fraction of alloreactive clones.

Assay: immunoSEQ multiplex PCR; the TCRdb copy retains only in-frame clones and omits some. The sample records about 87,000 clones, 80% to 90% being singletons. The chain carries TRBV5-5 and TRBJ1-5; TRBD1 aligns across 8 bases. Sequencing was performed on CD4+ T cells sorted from blood. This receptor was taken from a human donor in good health. Here the CDR3 DNA reads TGTGCCAGCAGCTTGGGCTGGGGACAGGACCACGACGGATATCAGCCCCAGCATTTT. Encoded protein: CASSLGWGQDHDGYQPQHF.